What follows describes a single TCR beta chain. Antigen: not known. This record belongs to a study of response to subunit inactivated influenza vaccine. Each CDR3 protein gets one entry after TCRdb re-called the RT-PCR reads with MiXCR. The sample includes 630,000 or so distinct CDR3 sequences, approximately 14% of them seen just once. Points from the study as a whole: The authors suggested that every seasonal influenza vaccination recruits few new T cells.

The clonotype originates from a man aged 45-65 years who received an inactivated influenza vaccine. The sample here was PBMCs from blood, taken approximately 12 days after vaccination.

This CDR3 reads CASSLIPGTNTGELFF. CDR3 DNA sequence: TGTGCCAGCAGTTTAATCCCAGGGACGAACACCGGGGAGCTGTTTTTT. This sequence joins TRBV12-3 or TRBV12-4 and TRBJ2-2; D might be TRBD1 (5 bases). Trimming shortened V by 2 bases and J by 0 bases, and 10 bases separated the two germline ends. The CDR3 has 16 amino acids.